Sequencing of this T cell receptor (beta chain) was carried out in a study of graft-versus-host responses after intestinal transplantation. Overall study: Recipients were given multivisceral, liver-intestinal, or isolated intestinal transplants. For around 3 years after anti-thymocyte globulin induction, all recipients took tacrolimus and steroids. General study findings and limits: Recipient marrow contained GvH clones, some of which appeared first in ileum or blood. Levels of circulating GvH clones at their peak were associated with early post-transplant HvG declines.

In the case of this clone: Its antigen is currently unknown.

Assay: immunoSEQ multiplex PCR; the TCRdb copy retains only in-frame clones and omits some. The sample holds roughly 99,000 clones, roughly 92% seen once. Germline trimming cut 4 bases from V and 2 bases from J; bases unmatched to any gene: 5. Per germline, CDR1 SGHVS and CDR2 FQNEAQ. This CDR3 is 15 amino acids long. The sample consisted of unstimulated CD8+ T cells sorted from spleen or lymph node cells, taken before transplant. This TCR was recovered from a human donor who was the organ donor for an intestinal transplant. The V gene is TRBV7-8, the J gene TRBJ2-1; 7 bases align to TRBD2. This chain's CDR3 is CASSSVAGAYNEQFF. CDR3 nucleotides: TGTGCCAGCAGCTCCGTAGCGGGTGCCTACAATGAGCAGTTCTTC.